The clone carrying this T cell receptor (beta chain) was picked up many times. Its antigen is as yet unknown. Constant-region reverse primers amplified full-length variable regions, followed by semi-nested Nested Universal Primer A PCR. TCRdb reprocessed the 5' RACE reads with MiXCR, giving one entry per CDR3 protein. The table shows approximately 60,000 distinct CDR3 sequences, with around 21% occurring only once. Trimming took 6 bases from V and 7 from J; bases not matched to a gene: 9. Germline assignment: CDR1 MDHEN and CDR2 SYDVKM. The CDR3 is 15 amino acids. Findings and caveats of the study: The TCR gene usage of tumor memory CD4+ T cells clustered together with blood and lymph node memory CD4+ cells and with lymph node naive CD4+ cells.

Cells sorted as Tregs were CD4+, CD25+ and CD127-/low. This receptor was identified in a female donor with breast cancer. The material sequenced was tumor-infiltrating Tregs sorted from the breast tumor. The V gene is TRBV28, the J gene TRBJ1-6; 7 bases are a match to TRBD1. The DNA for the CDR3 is TGTGCCAGCAGCCTAAACAGGGGTAAAAATTCACCCCTCCACTTT. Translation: CASSLNRGKNSPLHF.